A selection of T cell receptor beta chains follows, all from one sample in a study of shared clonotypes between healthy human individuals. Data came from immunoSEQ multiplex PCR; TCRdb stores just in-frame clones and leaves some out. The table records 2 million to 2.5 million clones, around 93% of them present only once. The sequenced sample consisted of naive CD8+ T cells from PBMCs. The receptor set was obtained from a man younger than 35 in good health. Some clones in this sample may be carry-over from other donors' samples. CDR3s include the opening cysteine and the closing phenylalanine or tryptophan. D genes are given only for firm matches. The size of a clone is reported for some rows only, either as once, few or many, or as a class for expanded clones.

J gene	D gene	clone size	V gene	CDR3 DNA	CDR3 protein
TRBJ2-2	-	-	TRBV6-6	TGTGCCAGCAGTTACACACAGGGTCACACCGGGGAGCTGTTTTTT	CASSYTQGHTGELFF
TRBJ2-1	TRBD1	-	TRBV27	TGTGCCAGCAAGGCCCGCAGATCCGACCCGGGACAGGACGTGAATGAGCAGTTCTTC	CASKARRSDPGQDVNEQFF
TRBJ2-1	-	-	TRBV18	TGTGCCAGCTCACCACTCGACAGCCAGACTCTTTACAATGAGCAGTTCTTC	CASSPLDSQTLYNEQFF
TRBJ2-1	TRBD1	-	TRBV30	TGTGCCTGCGACGGACAGGAGGAAGGGGGTAATGAGCAGTTCTTC	CACDGQEEGGNEQFF
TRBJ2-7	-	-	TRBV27	TGTGCCAGCAGTTCCGCGGGGTTGCACGAGCAGTACTTC	CASSSAGLHEQYF
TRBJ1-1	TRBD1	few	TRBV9	TGTGCCAGCAGCGTAGCCCCAGGGGGAGGAACTGAAGCTTTCTTT	CASSVAPGGGTEAFF
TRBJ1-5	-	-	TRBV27	TGTGCCAGCGTAACCCGGGTCCCGGACGGCAATCAGCCCCAGCATTTT	CASVTRVPDGNQPQHF
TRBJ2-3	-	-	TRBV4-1	TGCGCCAGCAGCCAAGTGGAAGGCTTGGCGGAGCCCACAGATACGCAGTATTTT	CASSQVEGLAEPTDTQYF
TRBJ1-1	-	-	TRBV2	TGTGCCAGCAGTGGTGGAAACACTGAAGCTTTCTTT	CASSGGNTEAFF
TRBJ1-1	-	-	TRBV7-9	TGTGCCAGCAGCTCCCCGGGCTATGGCACTGAAGCTTTCTTT	CASSSPGYGTEAFF
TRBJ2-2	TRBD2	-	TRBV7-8	TGTGCCAGCAGCTTAGATCCGACGGGAGGGCGTAGCGGGGAGCTGTTTTTT	CASSLDPTGGRSGELFF
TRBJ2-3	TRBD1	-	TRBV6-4	TGTGCCAGCAGTCCCAGGGACAGGGCAGCGGATACGCAGTATTTT	CASSPRDRAADTQYF
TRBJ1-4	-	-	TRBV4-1	TGCGCCAGCAGCCACACAAGGCCCGCAACTAATGAAAAACTGTTTTTT	CASSHTRPATNEKLFF
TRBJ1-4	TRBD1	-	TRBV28	TGTGCCAGCAGTCTTTACGGGACAGGGATTGAAAAACTGTTTTTT	CASSLYGTGIEKLFF
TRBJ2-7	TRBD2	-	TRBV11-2	TGTGCCAGCACCCTTGAAAGGGGAGCGGGATCCTACGAGCAGTACTTC	CASTLERGAGSYEQYF
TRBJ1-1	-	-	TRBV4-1	TGCGCCAGCAGCACTCCTTCGTTGGGGAACACTGAAGCTTTCTTT	CASSTPSLGNTEAFF
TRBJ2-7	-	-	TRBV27	TGTGCCAGCAGTTGGGACCTCAACGGGCTCTACGAGCAGTACTTC	CASSWDLNGLYEQYF
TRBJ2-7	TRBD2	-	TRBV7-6	TGTGCCAGCAGCGGATCTAGCGGGAGGGCCGACGAGCAGTACTTC	CASSGSSGRADEQYF
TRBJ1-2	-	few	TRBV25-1	TGTGCCAGCAGTGACGGGCAGGGCTATGGCTACACCTTC	CASSDGQGYGYTF
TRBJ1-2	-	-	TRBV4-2	TGTGCCAGCAGCCAAGATTGGGGAAACTATGGCTACACCTTC	CASSQDWGNYGYTF
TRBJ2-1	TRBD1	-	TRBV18	TGTGCCAGCTCCCCGGGACAGCCAACAGGTAACAATGAGCAGTTCTTC	CASSPGQPTGNNEQFF
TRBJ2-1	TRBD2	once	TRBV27	TGTGCCAGCAGGAGGGAGGGGATTTCGGGGAATGAGCAGTTCTTC	CASRREGISGNEQFF
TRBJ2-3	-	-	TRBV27	TGTGCCAGCAGCCTCGGGGTAGCACCAAGCACAGATACGCAGTATTTT	CASSLGVAPSTDTQYF
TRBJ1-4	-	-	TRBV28	TGTGCCAGCAGTTTATATGGGGTTGAAAAACTGTTTTTT	CASSLYGVEKLFF
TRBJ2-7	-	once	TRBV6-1	TGTGCCAGCAGTGAAGCGGACACATGGGCACACGAGCAGTACTTC	CASSEADTWAHEQYF
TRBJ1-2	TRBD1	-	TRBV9	TGTGCCAGCAGCGTGGACAGGGGGGTCTATGGCTACACCTTC	CASSVDRGVYGYTF
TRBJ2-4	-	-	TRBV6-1	TGTGCCAGCAGTGAGGGTCCTCTAGCCAAAAACATTCAGTACTTC	CASSEGPLAKNIQYF
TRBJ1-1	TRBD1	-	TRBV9	TGTGCCAGCAGCTCCGGGGGAGGTCTCCGGGACAGGGGCGATCACAACACTGAAGCTTTCTTT	CASSSGGGLRDRGDHNTEAFF
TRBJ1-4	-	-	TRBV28	TGTGCCAGCAGTTTACGGTCCCGAGGCGAGGTTATTAATGAAAAACTGTTTTTT	CASSLRSRGEVINEKLFF
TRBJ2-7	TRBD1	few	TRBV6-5	TGTGCCAGCAGTTCCGGGACAGGGTACCACGAGCAGTACTTC	CASSSGTGYHEQYF
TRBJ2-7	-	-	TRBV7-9	TGTGCCAGCAGCTTACTTCAGGGCTCCTACGAGCAGTACTTC	CASSLLQGSYEQYF
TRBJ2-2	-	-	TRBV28	TGTGCCAGCCGGAGGGGACCGCACTGGGATAACACCGGGGAGCTGTTTTTT	CASRRGPHWDNTGELFF
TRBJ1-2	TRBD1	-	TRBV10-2	TGCGCCAGCAGTCCGGACAGGGGTTTTGGCTACACCTTC	CASSPDRGFGYTF
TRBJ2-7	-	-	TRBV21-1	TGTGCCAGCAGCCCGGATAGGGGGTCCAGGGGGCTCTACGAGCAGTACTTC	CASSPDRGSRGLYEQYF
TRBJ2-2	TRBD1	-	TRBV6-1	TGTGCCAGCCCTGAAGGGGGCCAGACCGGGGAGCTGTTTTTT	CASPEGGQTGELFF
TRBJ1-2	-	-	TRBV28	TGTGCCAGCAGTCGGACGGAAAACTATGGCTACACCTTC	CASSRTENYGYTF
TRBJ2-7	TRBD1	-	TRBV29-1	TGCAGCGTTGAAGATGTAGAGGGGACAGGGGCGTACGAGCAGTACTTC	CSVEDVEGTGAYEQYF
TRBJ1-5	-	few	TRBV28	TGTGCCAGCAGTTTTCGAGGTAGCAATCAGCCCCAGCATTTT	CASSFRGSNQPQHF
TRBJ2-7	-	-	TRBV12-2	TGTGCAAGTCGCTTGAAACTACTAGCGCATACCTACGAGCAGTACTTC	CASRLKLLAHTYEQYF
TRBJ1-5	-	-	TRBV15	TGTGCCACCAGCAGTTCATCGTATAGCAATCAGCCCCAGCATTTT	CATSSSSYSNQPQHF
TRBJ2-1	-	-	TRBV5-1	TGCGCCAGCAGTCCGCCGGACTCCCTAAATGAGCAGTTCTTC	CASSPPDSLNEQFF
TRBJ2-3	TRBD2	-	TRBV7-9	TGTGCCAGCAGCAAGACTAGCGCCTCAGATACGCAGTATTTT	CASSKTSASDTQYF
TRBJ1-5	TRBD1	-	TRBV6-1	TGTGCCACCCCAGGGACAGGCAATCAGCCCCAGCATTTT	CATPGTGNQPQHF